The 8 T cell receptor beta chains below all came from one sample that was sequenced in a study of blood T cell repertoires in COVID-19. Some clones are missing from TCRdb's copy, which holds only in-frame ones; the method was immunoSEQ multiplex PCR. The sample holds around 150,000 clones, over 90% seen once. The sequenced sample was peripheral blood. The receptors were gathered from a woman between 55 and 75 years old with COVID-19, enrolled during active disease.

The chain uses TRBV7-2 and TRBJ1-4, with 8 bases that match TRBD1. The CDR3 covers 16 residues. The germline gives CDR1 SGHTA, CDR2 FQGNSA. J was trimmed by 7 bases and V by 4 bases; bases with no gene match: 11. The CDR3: CASSSSGQGRIEKLFF. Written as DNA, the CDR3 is TGTGCCAGCAGCTCCAGCGGACAGGGTCGGATTGAAAAACTGTTTTTT. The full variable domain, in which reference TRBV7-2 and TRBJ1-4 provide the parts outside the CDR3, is GAGVSQSPSNKVTEKGKDVELRCDPISGHTALYWYRQSLGQGLEFLIYFQGNSAPDKSGLPSDRFSAERTGGSVSTLTIQRTQQEDSAVYLCASSSSGQGRIEKLFFGSGTQLSVL.

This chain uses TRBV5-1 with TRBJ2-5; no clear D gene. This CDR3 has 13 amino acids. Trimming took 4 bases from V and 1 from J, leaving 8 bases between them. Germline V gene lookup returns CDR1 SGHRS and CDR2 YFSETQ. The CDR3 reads CASSPELQETQYF. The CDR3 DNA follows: TGCGCCAGCAGCCCCGAGCTCCAAGAGACCCAGTACTTC.

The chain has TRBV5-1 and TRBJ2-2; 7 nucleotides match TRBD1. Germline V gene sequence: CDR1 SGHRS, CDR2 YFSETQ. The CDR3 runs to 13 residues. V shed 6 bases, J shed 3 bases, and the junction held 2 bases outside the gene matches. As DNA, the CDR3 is TGCGCCAGCAACACAGGGGACACCGGGGAGCTGTTTTTT. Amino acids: CASNTGDTGELFF.

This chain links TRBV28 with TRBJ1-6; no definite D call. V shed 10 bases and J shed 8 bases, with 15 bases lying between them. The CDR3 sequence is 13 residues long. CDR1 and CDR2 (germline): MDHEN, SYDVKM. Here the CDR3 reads CATAGPPHSPLHF. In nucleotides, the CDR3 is TGTGCCACTGCGGGCCCTCCCCATTCACCCCTCCACTTT.

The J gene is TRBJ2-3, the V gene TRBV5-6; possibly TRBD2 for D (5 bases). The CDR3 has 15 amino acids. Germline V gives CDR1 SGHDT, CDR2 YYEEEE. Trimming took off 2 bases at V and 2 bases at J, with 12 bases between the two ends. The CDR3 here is CASSFKDFNTDTQYF. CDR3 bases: TGTGCCAGCAGCTTTAAGGACTTCAACACAGATACGCAGTATTTT.

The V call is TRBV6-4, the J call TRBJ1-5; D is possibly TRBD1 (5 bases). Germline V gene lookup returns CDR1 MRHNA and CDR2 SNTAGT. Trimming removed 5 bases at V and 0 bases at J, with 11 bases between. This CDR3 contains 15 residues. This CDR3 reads CASSKEGHSNQPQHF. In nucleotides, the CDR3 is TGTGCCAGCAGTAAGGAGGGGCATAGCAATCAGCCCCAGCATTTT.

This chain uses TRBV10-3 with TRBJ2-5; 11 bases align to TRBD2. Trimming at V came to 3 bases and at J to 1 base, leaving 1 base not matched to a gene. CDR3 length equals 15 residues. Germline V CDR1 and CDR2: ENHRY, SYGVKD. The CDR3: CAISDTSGGQETQYF. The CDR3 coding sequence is TGTGCCATCAGTGATACTAGCGGGGGCCAAGAGACCCAGTACTTC.

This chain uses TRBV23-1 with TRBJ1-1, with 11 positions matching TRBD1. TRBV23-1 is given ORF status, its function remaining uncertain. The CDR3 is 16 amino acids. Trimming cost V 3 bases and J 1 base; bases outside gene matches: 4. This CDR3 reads CASSHRDRGTNTEAFF. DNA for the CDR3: TGCGCCAGCAGTCACCGGGACAGGGGGACGAACACTGAAGCTTTCTTT.